This T cell receptor (beta chain) was recovered during a study of early T cells in non-severe SARS-CoV-2 infection. Background on the study: The study sequenced bulk RNA from unsorted whole blood, with chains unpaired.

Study-level points and caveats: Matching with VDJdb favored anti-spike CD8 responses (missing private and CD4 specificities).

MiXCR, applied by TCRdb to the 5' RACE reads, yields one record per CDR3 protein. The table lists about 70,000 distinct CDR3 sequences, 5% of them singletons. This clonotype has just a few counts. Its antigen is undetermined. Trimming cost V 6 bases and J 7 bases, with 22 bases left between them. The CDR3 is made up of 16 amino acids. The germline CDR1 and CDR2 sequences are PRHDT and FYEKMQ (reference sequence). This clonotype was obtained from an adult who was a healthcare worker with PCR-confirmed SARS-CoV-2 infection or an uninfected control (not recorded which). J is TRBJ2-1 and V is TRBV13, with D tentatively TRBD2 (5 bases). The sequencing here drew on whole blood, taken at baseline. CDR3 amino acids: CASSSLGRAPGNEQFF. The DNA for the CDR3 is TGTGCCAGCAGTTCCTTAGGGCGGGCCCCCGGGAATGAGCAGTTCTTC.